This TCR beta chain emerged from a study of blood T cell repertoires in COVID-19 (dated by TCRdb to 2018 to 2021). For the wider study: Samples covering the acute and convalescent phases of COVID-19 were provided by collaborators in the United States, Italy and Spain. The sample metadata nearly always contained a de-identified subject ID, COVID-19 status, age in years and sex. The repertoires were released in a freely available public database meant as a resource for research on the immune response to SARS-CoV-2. The dataset comprised deeply sampled blood TCRbeta repertoires from subjects exposed to, actively infected with, or recovered from COVID-19. Where HLA class I and class II types were available, the types were taken from metadata supplied by the sample provider, not from assay-based typing. Samples were obtained from the ongoing ImmuneRACE study (first 160 participants) and from roughly 1,300 subjects provided by 6 global collaborators. The prospective study material was composed of cDNA or gDNA derived from T cells, B-cell-depleted T cells, or PBMCs.

What the study reported, not specific to this receptor: The amount of clinical and demographic metadata varied by source and participant and was provided uncurated.

TCRbeta CDR3 regions were amplified from genomic DNA by means of the immunoSEQ Assay, a bias-controlled multiplex PCR. Turning to the authors' computational methods: Within the assay, amplification of reference gene primers was used to estimate how many nucleated cells each sample contained. To quantify the absolute abundance of each unique TCRbeta CDR3 rearrangement, sequence reads were collapsed and filtered. Productive Simpson clonality was computed per sample as the square root of Simpson's diversity index over productive rearrangements. TCRdb retrieved this table from immuneACCESS and kept in-frame rearrangements only. Not all clones are present; in checked studies, unresolved V genes account for under half, and no reason is known for the remainder. D and trimming come from the DNA, and the V and J calls and clone size come from that table. The sample table records around 70,000 clones; 90% of these occur just once. The top ten clonotypes cover roughly a tenth of the sample.

Collaborating institutions collected whole blood in K2EDTA tubes following their own protocols. For TCRbeta analysis, collaborator samples were shipped as frozen whole blood, as isolated PBMCs, or as DNA extracted from either sample type. In the germline V gene, CDR1 corresponds to SGHTA and CDR2 to FQGTGA. Ends trimmed: V by 5 bases, J by 8 bases; bases unmatched to a gene: 13. The CDR3 measures 15 amino acids from cysteine to phenylalanine. Only CDR3 DNA is held: 45 bases, read in frame from base 1. This clone was counted once. Its antigen remains undetermined. One base away there is no much larger clone; base qualities are not given.

This clonotype was obtained from a human donor in a cohort sampled during active COVID-19. The sample comprised peripheral blood. The sequence joins TRBV7-3 to TRBJ1-2; a stretch of 8 junction bases matches TRBD1. The DNA sequence is given as TGTGCCAGCAGCCCCCAAGGGACAGGAGGTTACGGCTACACCTTC. This yields the protein CASSPQGTGGYGYTF.